Following are 4 T cell receptor beta chains from one sample sequenced in a study of tumor and adjacent non-tumor tissue in lung cancer. Three rounds of nested PCR, following a modified ARM-PCR protocol, produced the TCRbeta library. Each CDR3 protein gets one entry after TCRdb re-called the multiplex PCR reads with MiXCR. The sample shows around 140,000 distinct CDR3 sequences, around 61% of them seen only once. No cell sorting was done before RNA was extracted from the tissue. Input material: lung tumor tissue. These receptors all come from a man in his fifties or sixties with small cell lung cancer.

The V gene is TRBV6-6, the J gene TRBJ2-7, with D unclear. The CDR3 contains 14 residues. Germline values: CDR1 MNHNY, CDR2 SVGAGI (reference sequence). The CDR3 loop is CASTRDDGTYEQFV. In nucleotides, the CDR3 is TGTGCCAGCACCAGAGATGACGGCACCTACGAGCAGTTTGTC.

This clonotype turned up a few times. The rearrangement joins TRBV6-5 to TRBJ2-7; D call uncertain. V lost 2 bases, J lost 3 bases, and 8 bases lay in between. Germline loops: CDR1 MNHEY, CDR2 SVGAGI. The CDR3 runs 13 residues. CDR3 sequence (DNA): TGTGCCAGCAGTTACGGGAAGAACTACGAGCAGTACTTC. This translates into CASSYGKNYEQYF.

This clonotype came up once. A read error may account for a junction end that differs from germline. The chain uses TRBV10-3 and TRBJ2-3, with D possibly TRBD2 on 6 matching bases. This CDR3 contains 14 residues. Germline assignment: CDR1 ENHRY and CDR2 SYGVKD. The CDR3 loop is CATTLAAPTDTRYF. CDR3 DNA sequence: TGTGCCACGACCTTAGCGGCCCCCACAGATACGCGGTATTTT.

In the case of this clonotype: Since the CDR3 does not end with the conserved phenylalanine or tryptophan, this likely comes from a read error. The genes are TRBV4-2 and TRBJ2-3, with D tentatively TRBD1 or TRBD2 (7 bases each). This CDR3 comprises 15 residues. Trimming left V 5 bases short and J 4 bases short, with 16 bases between. Germline V CDR1 and CDR2: LGHNA, YNFKEQ. The CDR3: CASSGRQGGADTQYY. CDR3 nucleotides: TGTGCCAGCAGCGGTAGGCAGGGGGGGGCAGATACGCAGTATTAT.